These 5 T cell receptor beta chains were sequenced from one sample in a study of cytomegalovirus exposure and HLA in healthy donors. In the PCR, 60 Vbeta and 13 Jbeta primers were used. Profiling relied on immunoSEQ multiplex PCR, and the TCRdb table lists in-frame clones only, not all of them. The sample contains 87,000 or so clones, under 9% of which appear only once. Material for sequencing was PBMCs. The receptors come from a man aged 45 to 65 in good health and CMV-seronegative.

CDR3 bases: TGTGCCAGCAGCGTAAGCGGGCCATGGGGCGATGAGCAGTTCTTC. It encodes CASSVSGPWGDEQFF. V is TRBV9 and J is TRBJ2-1; tentatively, D is TRBD2 (6 bases). The germline V gene encodes CDR1 SGDLS and CDR2 YYNGEE. The CDR3 is 15 residues long. Trimming took off 1 base at V and 8 bases at J, with 16 bases between the two ends.

This clone turned up a few times. This rearrangement joins TRBV27 to TRBJ2-3; D uncertain. Trimming cost V 8 bases and J 0 bases, with 3 bases left between them. There are 11 residues in the CDR3. The germline gives CDR1 MNHEY, CDR2 SMNVEV (reference sequence). The CDR3 spells CASRSTDTQYF. The CDR3 DNA follows: TGTGCCAGCCGGAGCACAGATACGCAGTATTTT.

This sequence joins TRBV27 and TRBJ2-7; TRBD2 matches 10 bases. Losses at the gene ends were 5 bases for V and 1 base for J; bases not matched to a gene: 11. The CDR3 spans 17 residues. Germline-derived CDR1 and CDR2 are MNHEY and SMNVEV (reference sequence). The CDR3 coding sequence is TGTGCCAGCAGTCCCCTGGGGCTAGCGGGAGTGTCCTACGAGCAGTACTTC. Its protein product is CASSPLGLAGVSYEQYF.

This clone was observed a handful of times. The chain carries TRBV19 and TRBJ1-1; a weak D match, TRBD1 (6 bases). The germline gives CDR1 LNHDA, CDR2 SQIVND (reference sequence). V lost 7 bases and J lost 8, with 20 bases in between. The CDR3 has 14 amino acids. The CDR3 DNA is TGTGCCAGTACTATGGACAGAACCTCCCGCGAAGCTTTCTTT. Protein sequence: CASTMDRTSREAFF.

This clone was counted only a few times. This chain uses TRBV7-6 with TRBJ2-5, with D perhaps matching TRBD2 (6 bases). The CDR3 has 13 residues. V shed 5 bases and J shed 5 bases, with 12 bases lying between them. Germline-derived CDR1 and CDR2 are SGHVS and FNYEAQ. Here the CDR3 reads CASSRGGRETQYF. CDR3 sequence (DNA): TGTGCCAGCAGCCGAGGAGGGAGGGAGACCCAGTACTTC.